The rows below give T cell receptor delta chains drawn from one sample of a study of gamma-delta T cells after stem cell transplantation. TCRdb used CATT to re-call clones from the RT-PCR reads. The sample consists of 1,500 to 2,000 delta-chain clones, roughly 50% of them appearing once. The sequenced material came from gamma-delta T cells. All receptors come from a human donor. It is not recorded whose cells these are; they may come from a transplant donor. Each CDR3 is given with its conserved first and last residue. D genes are given only for firm matches. Clone size is not always given. Where it is, it says once, few, many or a class for expanded clones.

d_call j_call v_call clone_size cdr3_aa cdr3_nt
- TRDJ1 TRDV2 few CACDSLYHKPGGTYTDKLIF TGTGCCTGTGACAGCCTCTATCATAAGCCGGGGGGCACGTACACCGATAAACTCATCTTT
TRDD3 TRDJ1 TRDV2 - CACDVVSLGDTLPDKLIF TGTGCCTGTGACGTTGTATCACTGGGGGATACGCTACCCGATAAACTCATCTTT
TRDD3 TRDJ2 TRDV2 few CACDTVRLGDKSLTAQLFF TGTGCCTGTGACACCGTGAGACTGGGGGATAAATCCTTGACAGCACAACTCTTCTTT
TRDD3 TRDJ1 TRDV2 - CACDTVPGILTYADKLIF TGTGCCTGTGACACCGTGCCGGGGATACTAACCTACGCCGATAAACTCATCTTT
- TRDJ1 TRDV2 - CACDSLQDTDKLIF TGTGCCTGTGACTCCCTCCAAGACACCGATAAACTCATCTTT
TRDD3 TRDJ4 TRDV2 few CACDTILGDTRARPLIF TGTGCCTGTGACACTATTCTGGGGGATACGCGGGCCAGACCCCTGATCTTT
- TRDJ1 TRDV2 few CACDNIVGGDKLIF TGTGCCTGTGACAACATCGTTGGGGGGGATAAACTCATCTTT
TRDD3 TRDJ3 TRDV2 large CACDTVSRRSGDWGIGAGTRQMFF TGTGCCTGTGACACCGTGTCAAGGAGGAGTGGGGACTGGGGGATCGGGGCGGGCACCCGACAGATGTTTTTC
- TRDJ1 TRDV2 - CACDSVNSPRGQYLDTDKLIF TGTGCCTGTGACTCCGTTAATTCCCCCCGGGGACAATATTTAGACACCGATAAACTCATCTTT
TRDD3 TRDJ3 TRDV2 - CACDTILGDTWDTRQMFF TGTGCCTGTGACACGATACTGGGGGATACCTGGGACACCCGACAGATGTTTTTC
TRDD3 TRDJ1 TRDV2 few CACDPLLGDTRSLDTDKLIF TGTGCCTGTGACCCATTACTGGGGGATACGCGGAGCCTGGACACCGATAAACTCATCTTT
TRDD3 TRDJ3 TRDV2 - CACDATGGYAYSWDTRQMFF TGTGCCTGTGATGCCACTGGGGGATACGCGTACTCCTGGGACACCCGACAGATGTTTTTC
- TRDJ1 TRDV2 - CACDTLLAQYTDKLIF TGTGCCTGTGACACCCTACTGGCCCAGTACACCGATAAACTCATCTTT
TRDD3 TRDJ1 TRDV2 - CACDSMRTGGQYTDKLIF TGTGCCTGCGACAGTATGCGAACTGGGGGACAGTACACCGATAAACTCATCTTT
TRDD3 TRDJ3 TRDV2 - CACDTGLGGTLQTTWDTRQMFF TGTGCCTGTGACACCGGACTGGGGGGTACGCTGCAGACAACCTGGGACACCCGACAGATGTTTTTC
- TRDJ1 TRDV2 once CARDTLGGQYTDKLIF TGTGCCCGTGACACCCTTGGGGGCCAGTACACCGATAAACTCATCTTT
TRDD3 TRDJ1 TRDV2 large CACDTVTGGYAASDKLIF TGTGCCTGTGACACGGTTACTGGGGGATACGCGGCTTCCGATAAACTCATCTTT
TRDD3 TRDJ1 TRDV2 large CACDPLSGGYAVPDKLIF TGTGCCTGTGACCCTCTTAGTGGTGGATACGCGGTTCCCGATAAACTCATCTTT
TRDD3 TRDJ1 TRDV2 few CACDRLSWGNLYTDKLIF TGTGCCTGTGACCGCCTTTCGTGGGGGAATCTGTACACCGATAAACTCATCTTT
TRDD3 TRDJ1 TRDV2 few CACDTLYRTGGLAQGTDKLIF TGTGCCTGTGACACCCTTTACCGTACTGGGGGCCTCGCTCAGGGGACCGATAAACTCATCTTT
TRDD3 TRDJ3 TRDV2 - CACDLTAGGDTRASWDTRQMFF TGTGCCTGTGACCTCACTGCGGGGGGGGATACCCGAGCCTCCTGGGACACCCGACAGATGTTTTTC